Below, 14 T cell receptor beta chains from the same sample are listed, as sequenced in a study of blood T cell repertoires in COVID-19. Here immunoSEQ multiplex PCR was the method, and the copy in TCRdb shows in-frame clones only, minus some. The sample records about 62,000 clones, roughly four fifths being singletons. Material for sequencing was peripheral blood. The receptors stem from a man in his 60s with acute or convalescent COVID-19.

This clone was observed a few times. The sample contains more than one DNA sequence encoding this CDR3. The chain is built from TRBV7-8 and TRBJ1-1; perhaps TRBD1 as D (5 bases). V lost 1 base to trimming and J lost 2 bases, with 8 bases between them. Germline CDR1 is SGHVS and CDR2 is FQNEAQ. The CDR3 is 14 residues long. The CDR3 DNA is TGTGCCAGCAGCTTAGTGGGGGGAAACACTGAAGCTTTCTTT. It specifies CASSLVGGNTEAFF.

This clone was found a few times. The chain links TRBV29-1 to TRBJ2-2; 7 nucleotides agree with TRBD1. The CDR3 is made up of 15 amino acids. CDR1 and CDR2 (germline): SQVTM, ANQGSEA. Trimming cost V 0 bases and J 6 bases; bases outside gene matches: 7. CDR3 DNA sequence: TGCAGCGTTGAAGATGTGAGGGGGCGCGCCGGGGAGCTGTTTTTT. Encoded protein: CSVEDVRGRAGELFF.

The chain links TRBV15 to TRBJ1-1; 9 bases agree with TRBD1. CDR3 length: 15 residues. V lost 0 bases, J lost 6 bases, and 5 bases stayed unmatched. In germline, CDR1 is LNHNV, CDR2 YYDKDF (reference sequence). The CDR3 coding sequence is TGTGCCACCAGCAGAGAATGGACAGGGGTTTCTGAAGCTTTCTTT. It codes for CATSREWTGVSEAFF.

The genes are TRBV7-9 and TRBJ2-4; 10 nucleotides agree with TRBD1. V trimming: 5 bases; J trimming: 7 bases; junction bases outside the gene matches: 5. The germline gives CDR1 SEHNR, CDR2 FQNEAQ (reference sequence). CDR3 length: 14 residues. CDR3 nucleotide sequence: TGTGCCAGCAGCATACCGGGACAGGGGAACATTCAGTACTTC. Translated: CASSIPGQGNIQYF.

This clone was observed a handful of times. J is TRBJ1-5 and V is TRBV6-5, with 8 positions matching TRBD1. Trimming took 1 base from V and 2 from J; bases not matched to a gene: 1. In germline, CDR1 is MNHEY, CDR2 SVGAGI. The CDR3 extends over 15 amino acids. The CDR3 DNA is TGTGCCAGCAGTTACTTGACAGGGGGCAATCAGCCCCAGCATTTT. Translated: CASSYLTGGNQPQHF.

The rearrangement links TRBV4-2 to TRBJ2-3; 9 positions match TRBD2. Unmatched junction bases numbered 4, after V lost 0 bases and J lost 6 bases. CDR3 length equals 15 residues. The germline V gene encodes CDR1 LGHNA and CDR2 YNFKEQ. The CDR3 sequence is CASSQDLGTSDTQYF. CDR3 sequence (DNA): TGTGCCAGCAGCCAAGATCTTGGGACTAGCGATACGCAGTATTTT.

This chain uses TRBV30 with TRBJ1-1; maybe TRBD1 (6 bases). Germline loops: CDR1 GTSNPN, CDR2 SVGIG (reference sequence). The ends were cut back, 8 bases at V and 4 bases at J, with 17 bases in the middle. The CDR3 covers 13 residues. As DNA, the CDR3 is TGTGCCCGATCAACAGGGTTGGTCACTGAAGCTTTCTTT. This sequence encodes CARSTGLVTEAFF.

This chain connects TRBV4-1 to TRBJ2-7; D might be TRBD1 (5 bases). With 1 base removed from V and 7 bases from J, the gap between germline ends came to 14 bases. The CDR3 extends over 14 amino acids. CDR1 MGHRA and CDR2 YSYEKL come from the germline V gene. CDR3 nucleotide sequence: TGCGCCAGCAGCCAAGTCCTAGGGGTCCTAGAGCAGTACTTC. Translation: CASSQVLGVLEQYF.

The J gene is TRBJ2-7, the V gene TRBV19; 11 bases map to TRBD1. Looked up from germline, CDR1 is LNHDA and CDR2 is SQIVND (reference sequence). This CDR3 region has 15 residues. With 5 bases clipped from V and 1 base from J, the junction kept 4 bases outside the gene matches. This chain's CDR3 is CASSPGQGGSYEQYF. CDR3 coding DNA: TGTGCCAGTAGTCCGGGACAGGGGGGATCCTACGAGCAGTACTTC.

This clone has only one observation. The chain carries TRBV5-1 and TRBJ1-6; 7 positions agree with TRBD1. The CDR3 has 16 amino acids. The germline gives CDR1 SGHRS, CDR2 YFSETQ. After removal of 0 bases from V and 6 bases from J, the junction contained 6 bases not matched to a gene. DNA of the CDR3: TGCGCCAGCAGCTTGGGCGCCCAGGGGGGTAATTCACCCCTCCACTTT. It encodes CASSLGAQGGNSPLHF.

V and J are TRBV5-5 and TRBJ2-2; D perhaps matches TRBD1 (5 bases). This CDR3 has 14 amino acids. V gave up 5 bases and J gave up 3 bases, with 11 bases separating them. CDR1 SGHKS and CDR2 YYEKEE come from the germline V gene (reference sequence). CDR3 nucleotides: TGTGCCAGCAGGGTAGGGGTTCACACCGGGGAGCTGTTTTTT. It specifies CASRVGVHTGELFF.

The chain employs TRBV6-6 and TRBJ1-5; D is unresolved. From germline, CDR1 is MNHNY and CDR2 SVGAGI (reference sequence). Trimming shortened V by 2 bases and J by 7 bases, and 12 bases separated the two germline ends. This CDR3 is built from 14 residues. CDR3 coding DNA: TGTGCCAGCAGTTACGACAATTATAGGCAGCCCCAGCATTTT. Protein sequence: CASSYDNYRQPQHF.

This clone was recorded many times. The chain employs TRBV11-2 and TRBJ2-5; TRBD1 is a possible D gene (5 bases). This CDR3 region has 14 residues. Germline V lookup: CDR1 SGHAT, CDR2 FQNNGV. Between the trimmed V and J ends, which lost 1 base and 4 bases, there was a span of 10 bases. CDR3 residues: CASSLGGRVETQYF. DNA of the CDR3: TGTGCCAGCAGCTTAGGGGGCAGGGTAGAGACCCAGTACTTC.

The chain links TRBV18 to TRBJ2-4; maybe TRBD1 (6 bases). V lost 8 bases and J 9 bases, leaving 20 bases between the germline ends. From germline, CDR1 is KGHSH and CDR2 LQKENI. The CDR3 has 14 amino acids. The DNA for the CDR3 is TGTGCCAGCACCCCAAACCAGGGGAGAGGCATTCAGTACTTC. Its protein is CASTPNQGRGIQYF.